The 6 T cell receptor beta chains presented below share a single source sample, sequenced in a study of T cell responses to AZD1222 COVID-19 vaccine. Repertoires were generated with immunoSEQ multiplex PCR, while TCRdb's copy carries only in-frame clones and drops some. The data hold 110,000 to 150,000 clones, with 80% to 90% observed a single time. Source: peripheral blood, taken on day 0 of AZD1222 vaccination. The receptors originated from an adult in good health.

The V call is TRBV24-1, the J call TRBJ1-5, with unresolved D. Germline lookup yields CDR1 KGHDR and CDR2 SFDVKD. Trimming stripped 4 bases from V and 0 bases from J, with 12 bases between. This CDR3 region has 16 residues. The chain's CDR3 is CATSDRKLDSNQPQHF. Written as DNA, the CDR3 is TGTGCCACCAGTGACCGTAAGCTAGATAGCAATCAGCCCCAGCATTTT.

This chain joins TRBV4-1 and TRBJ1-5; no firm D call. The CDR3 is 14 amino acids. The V gene lost 0 bases and the J gene lost 0 bases, with 3 bases spanning the gap. CDR1 and CDR2 from the germline V gene are MGHRA and YSYEKL. The CDR3 DNA reads TGCGCCAGCAGCCAAGAAAATAGCAATCAGCCCCAGCATTTT. It codes for CASSQENSNQPQHF.

V is TRBV5-1 and J is TRBJ1-1, with TRBD1 matching over 7 bases. This CDR3 comprises 16 residues. V shed 2 bases, J shed 4 bases, and the junction held 11 bases outside the gene matches. Germline CDR1 SGHRS, CDR2 YFSETQ. CDR3 sequence reads: CASSLIRQGWGTEAFF. The DNA of the CDR3 is TGCGCCAGCAGCTTAATTCGACAGGGATGGGGCACTGAAGCTTTCTTT. The variable domain in full, with the rest retrieved from reference TRBV5-1 and TRBJ1-1, is KAGVTQTPRYLIKTRGQQVTLSCSPISGHRSVSWYQQTPGQGLQFLFEYFSETQRNKGNFPGRFSGRQFSNSRSEMNVSTLELGDSALYLCASSLIRQGWGTEAFFGQGTRLTVV.

This clone was counted once. This chain connects TRBV24-1 to TRBJ1-2, with D possibly TRBD1 on 5 matching bases. The CDR3 has 17 residues. CDR1 KGHDR and CDR2 SFDVKD come from the germline V gene. The ends were cut back, 7 bases at V and 3 bases at J, with 23 bases in the middle. Here the CDR3 reads CATSDPTPARGYYGYTF. The DNA for the CDR3 is TGTGCCACCAGCGACCCAACGCCCGCGAGGGGTTACTATGGCTACACCTTC.

The V and J genes are TRBV6-2 or TRBV6-3 and TRBJ1-1; D remains ambiguous. CDR3 length: 14 amino acids. Trimming removed 5 bases from V and 0 bases from J, with 10 bases in between. Germline CDR1 reads MNHEY; CDR2 reads SVGEGT. The CDR3: CASSETYLNTEAFF. The CDR3 DNA reads as TGTGCCAGCAGTGAGACATATCTGAACACTGAAGCTTTCTTT.

V usage is TRBV14 and J usage is TRBJ2-1, with 9 bases identical to TRBD2. V shed 1 base and J 6 bases; nucleotides not matched to a gene: 13. CDR1 is SGHDN, CDR2 FVKESK, per germline. CDR3 length: 18 amino acids. CDR3 region: CASSQGGWGGRAANEQFF. The CDR3 DNA reads TGTGCCAGCAGCCAAGGCGGTTGGGGCGGGAGGGCGGCCAATGAGCAGTTCTTC.